One sample yielded the 9 T cell receptor beta chains listed below, sequenced in a study of blood T cell repertoires in COVID-19. Using immunoSEQ multiplex PCR, the repertoire was profiled, and TCRdb retains in-frame clones only, with some absent. This sample has 350,000 to 400,000 clones, with roughly 87% found just once. Sequences were obtained from PBMCs or T cells enriched from blood (not recorded which). The receptors here all came from a woman under 40 who had recovered from COVID-19.

This chain links TRBV5-8 with TRBJ1-3; possibly TRBD1 for D (6 bases). Germline assignment: CDR1 SGHTS and CDR2 YDEGEE. V was clipped by 4 bases and J by 2 bases, with 10 bases between them. The CDR3 sequence is 14 residues long. CDR3 loop: CASSNDRTGNTIYF. CDR3 bases: TGTGCCAGCAGCAACGACAGGACTGGAAACACCATATATTTT.

The CDR3 nucleotides read TGTGCCAGCAGCATAAGGGGGGGGACGACCTACAATGAGCAGTTCTTC. The encoded protein is CASSIRGGTTYNEQFF. V and J are TRBV3-1 (or the pseudogene TRBV3-2) and TRBJ2-1; a possible D gene is TRBD2 (7 bases). Germline V CDR1 and CDR2: LGHDT, YNNKEL (reference sequence). The CDR3 runs to 16 residues. Trimming stripped 5 bases from V and 2 bases from J, with 16 bases between.

This clone appeared a single time. The genes are TRBV4-1 and TRBJ2-3; TRBD2 aligns across 10 bases. Germline CDR1 is MGHRA and CDR2 is YSYEKL. This CDR3 region has 16 residues. J gave up 3 bases and V 1 base, and 4 bases lay outside the gene matches. In DNA, the CDR3 is TGCGCCAGCAGCCAAGTCCTAGCGGGAGTGACAGATACGCAGTATTTT. Its protein product is CASSQVLAGVTDTQYF.

The chain has TRBV5-5 and TRBJ1-2; TRBD1 agrees at 7 bases. Losses at the gene ends were 2 bases for V and 0 bases for J; bases not matched to a gene: 4. Germline CDR1 and CDR2: SGHKS and YYEKEE (reference sequence). The CDR3 loop spans 15 amino acids. CDR3 DNA sequence: TGTGCCAGCAGCTTAACAGGGGAAGCTAACTATGGCTACACCTTC. This translates into CASSLTGEANYGYTF.

The gene calls are TRBV7-9 and TRBJ2-3, with TRBD1 matching over 9 bases. J lost 4 bases, V lost 4 bases, and 12 bases had no gene match. The CDR3 is 17 amino acids. Germline V gene lookup returns CDR1 SEHNR and CDR2 FQNEAQ (reference sequence). The CDR3 sequence is CASSSGTGGARADTQYF. In DNA, the CDR3 is TGTGCCAGCAGCTCTGGAACAGGGGGCGCTAGGGCAGATACGCAGTATTTT.

This clone has just a few counts. The rearrangement joins TRBV28 to TRBJ1-2; 7 bases match TRBD1. The germline V gene encodes CDR1 MDHEN and CDR2 SYDVKM. There are 13 residues in the CDR3. J was trimmed by 4 bases and V by 6 bases; bases with no gene match: 5. As DNA, the CDR3 is TGTGCCAGCAGCACGACAGGGACCTATGGCTACACCTTC. Translation gives CASSTTGTYGYTF.

This clone appeared once. The chain carries TRBV4-1 and TRBJ1-3; D unresolved. This CDR3 spans 15 amino acids. V lost 1 base and J lost 0, with 7 bases in between. Germline CDR1 and CDR2: MGHRA and YSYEKL. The CDR3, as DNA: TGCGCCAGCAGCCAAGTTCTGTCCTCTGGAAACACCATATATTTT. Its translation: CASSQVLSSGNTIYF.

The chain recombines TRBV3-1 (or the pseudogene TRBV3-2) with TRBJ2-7; 8 bases are shared with TRBD2. Losses at the gene ends were 1 base for V and 3 bases for J; bases not matched to a gene: 5. The CDR3 sequence is 15 residues long. Germline CDR1 LGHDT, CDR2 YNNKEL (reference sequence). Here the CDR3 reads CASSQGAGGFYEQYF. The CDR3 coding sequence is TGTGCCAGCAGCCAAGGTGCGGGAGGCTTCTACGAGCAGTACTTC.

V and J are TRBV9 and TRBJ2-5; 9 positions agree with TRBD2. V lost 0 bases to trimming and J lost 1 base; unmatched junction nucleotides: 7. The CDR3 length is 17 residues. From germline, CDR1 is SGDLS and CDR2 YYNGEE. The CDR3 spells CASSVGGSGGPQETQYF. For the CDR3, the DNA is TGTGCCAGCAGCGTAGGGGGTAGCGGGGGACCCCAAGAGACCCAGTACTTC. Complete variable domain (other parts from reference TRBV9 and TRBJ2-5): DSGVTQTPKHLITATGQRVTLRCSPRSGDLSVYWYQQSLDQGLQFLIQYYNGEERAKGNILERFSAQQFPDLHSELNLSSLELGDSALYFCASSVGGSGGPQETQYFGPGTRLLVL.